This is a list of T cell receptor beta chains from one sample in a study of CD8 T cells in ankylosing spondylitis. MiXCR was run by TCRdb on the 5' RACE reads, yielding one entry per CDR3 protein. The sample carries about 700,000 distinct CDR3 sequences, under 20% recorded once. Sequenced: blood, either unsorted or a sorted T cell fraction (not recorded which). The receptors derive from a male donor with ankylosing spondylitis. Each CDR3 is given with its conserved first and last residue. The D gene is left open where the match is weak. Some rows have no size entry. The others give once, few or many, or a class for an expanded clone.

.	TRBV27	.	TRBJ1-4	CASSLFGTKGEKLFF	TGTGCCAGCAGTTTATTTGGGACAAAAGGTGAAAAACTGTTTTTT
.	TRBV27	TRBD1	TRBJ2-7	CASSTDRDRGEQYF	TGTGCCAGCAGCACGGACAGGGACCGGGGTGAGCAGTACTTC
.	TRBV5-1	TRBD2	TRBJ2-5	CASSLTGLAGGVSETQYF	TGCGCCAGCAGCTTGACGGGACTAGCGGGGGGTGTTAGCGAGACCCAGTACTTC
few	TRBV3-1	TRBD2	TRBJ2-5	CASSQVLAGDPQETQYF	TGTGCCAGCAGCCAAGTACTAGCGGGAGATCCGCAAGAGACCCAGTACTTC
few	TRBV6-4	.	TRBJ2-1	CASSDSGLSGDEQFF	TGTGCCAGCAGTGACTCCGGCCTCTCGGGCGATGAGCAGTTCTTC
few	TRBV20-1	.	TRBJ1-2	CSARRQYGYTF	TGCAGTGCTAGGAGACAATACGGCTACACCTTC
.	TRBV2	TRBD1	TRBJ2-3	CASSTTGGPTDTQYF	TGTGCCAGCAGTACAACAGGGGGCCCCACAGATACGCAGTATTTT
few	TRBV5-1	.	TRBJ2-5	CASSKTRETQYF	TGCGCCAGCAGCAAAACCCGAGAGACCCAGTACTTC
few	TRBV29-1	.	TRBJ1-3	CSVEDQGRLGNTIYF	TGCAGCGTTGAAGATCAGGGCAGGCTCGGAAACACCATATATTTT
.	TRBV20-1	.	TRBJ2-7	CSAREVIPDRETLYYEQYF	TGCAGTGCTAGAGAGGTCATCCCCGACCGGGAAACCCTGTACTACGAGCAGTACTTC
few	TRBV12-3/TRBV12-4	TRBD1	TRBJ1-2	CASSSTGTAKNYGYTF	TGTGCCAGCAGTTCCACCGGGACAGCGAAGAACTATGGCTACACCTTC
.	TRBV5-1	TRBD1	TRBJ2-3	CASSDPGGTQYF	TGCGCCAGCAGCGATCCAGGGGGTACGCAGTATTTT
.	TRBV7-9	.	TRBJ2-1	CASSSPIGSYNEQFF	TGTGCCAGCAGCTCACCCATTGGCTCCTACAATGAGCAGTTCTTC
many	TRBV12-3/TRBV12-4	.	TRBJ2-7	CASTRGDITYEQYF	TGTGCCAGCACCCGGGGGGACATCACCTACGAGCAGTACTTC
.	TRBV4-1	.	TRBJ2-2	CASSQTEGVGELFF	TGCGCCAGCAGCCAAACTGAGGGGGTCGGGGAGCTGTTTTTT
.	TRBV3-1	.	TRBJ2-1	CASSQDWPAEQFF	TGTGCCAGCAGCCAAGATTGGCCGGCTGAGCAGTTCTTC
few	TRBV7-9	TRBD2	TRBJ2-7	CASSLLPSGFGEQYF	TGTGCCAGCAGCTTATTGCCTAGCGGGTTTGGCGAGCAGTACTTC
many	TRBV29-1	.	TRBJ1-1	CSVEEQGKTEAFF	TGCAGCGTTGAAGAGCAGGGGAAGACTGAAGCTTTCTTT
.	TRBV5-6	TRBD2	TRBJ2-2	CASSPPSGGRAGELFF	TGTGCCAGCAGTCCACCTAGCGGGGGGCGGGCCGGGGAGCTGTTTTTT
.	TRBV20-1	TRBD2	TRBJ2-1	CSARKTGTSGGLGSYNEQFF	TGCAGTGCTAGAAAAACCGGGACTAGCGGGGGTTTGGGGTCCTACAATGAGCAGTTCTTC
few	TRBV6-5	TRBD2	TRBJ2-3	CASSYWVSGGAGDTQYF	TGTGCCAGCAGTTACTGGGTTAGCGGGGGGGCCGGAGATACGCAGTATTTT
.	TRBV29-1	TRBD2	TRBJ2-7	CSVGTSRSYEQYF	TGCAGCGTCGGGACTAGCAGATCCTACGAGCAGTACTTC
.	TRBV20-1	TRBD1	TRBJ1-2	CSAPGTGNF	TGCAGTGCCCCCGGGACAGGGAACTTC
many	TRBV12-3/TRBV12-4	.	TRBJ2-7	CASRLSISSYEQYF	TGTGCCAGCAGACTGTCCATAAGCTCCTACGAGCAGTACTTC
.	TRBV28	.	TRBJ1-3	CASSFRRALSGNTIYF	TGTGCCAGCAGTTTCAGGAGGGCTCTCTCTGGAAACACCATATATTTT
.	TRBV21-1	.	TRBJ2-2	CASSARLAGDTGELFF	TGTGCCAGCAGCGCAAGACTAGCGGGTGACACCGGGGAGCTGTTTTTT
.	TRBV5-1	.	TRBJ1-1	CASSLERVPNTEAFF	TGCGCCAGCAGCTTGGAAAGGGTTCCGAACACTGAAGCTTTCTTT
.	TRBV20-1	.	TRBJ2-3	CSASASVIDTQYF	TGCAGTGCTAGCGCCAGCGTGATAGATACGCAGTATTTT
few	TRBV20-1	.	TRBJ2-1	CSATDYDNEQFF	TGCAGTGCTACCGACTATGACAATGAGCAGTTCTTC
few	TRBV10-2	.	TRBJ2-7	CASSPSWTEQYF	TGCGCCAGCAGCCCGTCCTGGACTGAGCAGTACTTC
.	TRBV6-5	.	TRBJ1-4	CASSYSGWAGEKLFF	TGTGCCAGCAGTTACTCAGGATGGGCGGGGGAAAAACTGTTTTTT
few	TRBV12-3/TRBV12-4	.	TRBJ2-1	CASSLGMYNEQFF	TGTGCCAGCAGTTTAGGGATGTACAATGAGCAGTTCTTC
.	TRBV7-9	.	TRBJ1-3	CASSGTGSGNTIYF	TGTGCCAGCAGCGGAACAGGTTCTGGAAACACCATATATTTT
.	TRBV6-2/TRBV6-3	TRBD1	TRBJ2-1	CASSSQGGHYNEQFF	TGTGCCAGCAGCTCACAGGGGGGTCATTACAATGAGCAGTTCTTC
few	TRBV5-5	.	TRBJ1-1	CASSLEVQGTEAFF	TGTGCCAGCAGCTTGGAGGTCCAGGGGACTGAAGCTTTCTTT
few	TRBV30	.	TRBJ2-1	CAWSVRYNEQFF	TGTGCCTGGAGTGTCCGGTACAATGAGCAGTTCTTC
.	TRBV5-5	TRBD2	TRBJ2-3	CASSFDTSGGAIDTQYF	TGTGCCAGCAGCTTCGACACTAGCGGGGGGGCTATAGATACGCAGTATTTT
.	TRBV6-6	.	TRBJ1-1	CASSYGDGGEAFF	TGTGCCAGCAGTTACGGAGACGGGGGAGAAGCTTTCTTT
.	TRBV5-6	.	TRBJ2-7	CASSYDIARSYEQYF	TGTGCCAGCAGCTACGACATCGCCCGATCCTACGAGCAGTACTTC
.	TRBV25-1	.	TRBJ2-7	CASSGQTSSYEQYF	TGTGCCAGCAGTGGACAGACATCCTCCTACGAGCAGTACTTC
few	TRBV12-3/TRBV12-4	.	TRBJ2-5	CASSFGPEETQYF	TGTGCCAGCAGTTTCGGTCCCGAAGAGACCCAGTACTTC
.	TRBV4-2	.	TRBJ2-1	CASSQDMAGDGFNEQFF	TGTGCCAGCAGCCAAGATATGGCAGGGGATGGCTTTAATGAGCAGTTCTTC
many	TRBV7-9	.	TRBJ2-4	CASSLDGRTINIQYF	TGTGCCAGCAGCTTAGACGGCAGGACGATAAACATTCAGTACTTC
.	TRBV4-3	TRBD1	TRBJ1-5	CASSARQGGDQPQHF	TGCGCCAGCAGCGCTCGACAGGGGGGAGATCAGCCCCAGCATTTT
.	TRBV12-3/TRBV12-4	TRBD1	TRBJ1-2	CASSLENRGDYGYTF	TGTGCCAGCAGTTTAGAGAACAGGGGGGACTATGGCTACACCTTC
.	TRBV7-9	.	TRBJ1-4	CASSLAGVEGKLFF	TGTGCCAGCAGCCTCGCCGGGGTAGAAGGAAAACTGTTTTTT
.	TRBV9	TRBD2	TRBJ2-1	CASSVLAAGGDEQFF	TGTGCCAGCAGCGTGTTGGCAGCGGGAGGGGATGAGCAGTTCTTC
.	TRBV29-1	.	TRBJ1-5	CSVAGGSNQPQHF	TGCAGCGTTGCGGGGGGTAGCAATCAGCCCCAGCATTTT